This TCR beta chain was sequenced in a study of control samples from healthy donors and cancer patients. V lost 7 bases and J 3 bases, leaving 15 bases between the germline ends. This CDR3 is 14 amino acids long. Germline V gene lookup returns CDR1 LNHDA and CDR2 SQIVND (reference sequence). Sequencing was performed with immunoSEQ multiplex PCR; in TCRdb, only in-frame clones are kept and a portion is missing. This table holds 150,000 to 160,000 clones, over 85% found once. V usage is TRBV19 and J usage is TRBJ1-1, with no clear D. The clonotype comes from a man aged 40-49 years in good health. Sequencing used blood. In DNA, the CDR3 is TGTGCCAGTACGTGGAATGACCGACACACTGAAGCTTTCTTT. Translating it yields CASTWNDRHTEAFF. Variable domain in full (rest from reference TRBV19 and TRBJ1-1): DGGITQSPKYLFRKEGQNVTLSCEQNLNHDAMYWYRQDPGQGLRLIYYSQIVNDFQKGDIAEGYSVSREKKESFPLTVTSAQKNPTAFYLCASTWNDRHTEAFFGQGTRLTVV.